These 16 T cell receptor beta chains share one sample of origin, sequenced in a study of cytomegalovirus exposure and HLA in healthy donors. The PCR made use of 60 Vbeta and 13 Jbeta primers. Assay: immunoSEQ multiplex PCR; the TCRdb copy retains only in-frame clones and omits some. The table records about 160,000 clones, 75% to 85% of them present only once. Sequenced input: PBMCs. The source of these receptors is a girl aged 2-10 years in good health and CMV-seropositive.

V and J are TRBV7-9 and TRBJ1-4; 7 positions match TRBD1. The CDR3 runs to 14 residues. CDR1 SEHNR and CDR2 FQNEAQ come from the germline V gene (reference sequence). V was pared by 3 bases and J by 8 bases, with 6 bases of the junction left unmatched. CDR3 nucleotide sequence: TGTGCCAGCAGCTTCGGGACAGCAGAGGAAAAACTGTTTTTT. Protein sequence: CASSFGTAEEKLFF.

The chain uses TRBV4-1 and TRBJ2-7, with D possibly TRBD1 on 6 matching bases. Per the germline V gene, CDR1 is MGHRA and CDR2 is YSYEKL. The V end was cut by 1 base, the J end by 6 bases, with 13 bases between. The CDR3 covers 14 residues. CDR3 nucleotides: TGCGCCAGCAGCCAAGTAAAACAGGGCGGCGAGCAGTACTTC. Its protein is CASSQVKQGGEQYF.

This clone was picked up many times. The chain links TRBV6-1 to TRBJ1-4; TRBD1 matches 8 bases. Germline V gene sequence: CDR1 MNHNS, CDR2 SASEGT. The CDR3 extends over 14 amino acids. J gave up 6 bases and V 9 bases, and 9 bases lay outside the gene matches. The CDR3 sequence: CASSTGTGYEKLFF. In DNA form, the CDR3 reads TGTGCCAGTAGTACCGGGACAGGCTATGAAAAACTGTTTTTT.

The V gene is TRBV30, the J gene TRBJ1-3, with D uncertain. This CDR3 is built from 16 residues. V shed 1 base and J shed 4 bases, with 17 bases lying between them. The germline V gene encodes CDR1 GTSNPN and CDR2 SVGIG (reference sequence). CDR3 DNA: TGTGCCTGGAGTGATCGACGAGGGAATTCAGGAAACACCATATATTTT. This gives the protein CAWSDRRGNSGNTIYF.

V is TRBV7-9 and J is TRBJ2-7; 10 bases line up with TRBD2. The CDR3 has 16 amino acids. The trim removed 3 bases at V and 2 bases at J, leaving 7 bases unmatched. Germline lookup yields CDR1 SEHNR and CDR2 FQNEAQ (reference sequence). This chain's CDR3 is CASSFLAGGLPYEQYF. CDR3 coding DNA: TGTGCCAGCAGCTTTTTAGCGGGAGGCTTACCCTACGAGCAGTACTTC.

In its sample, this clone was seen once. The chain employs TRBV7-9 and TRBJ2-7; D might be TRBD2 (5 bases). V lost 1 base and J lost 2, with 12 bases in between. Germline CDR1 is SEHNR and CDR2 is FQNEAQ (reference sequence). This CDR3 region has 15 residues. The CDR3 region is CASSLVEGITYEQYF. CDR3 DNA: TGTGCCAGCAGCTTAGTTGAGGGTATTACCTACGAGCAGTACTTC.

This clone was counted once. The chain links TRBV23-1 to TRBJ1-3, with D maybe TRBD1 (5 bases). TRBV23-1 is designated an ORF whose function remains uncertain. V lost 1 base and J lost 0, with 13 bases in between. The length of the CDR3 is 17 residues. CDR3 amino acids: CASSQYTQGFSGNTIYF. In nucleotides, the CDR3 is TGCGCCAGCAGTCAATACACCCAGGGTTTCTCTGGAAACACCATATATTTT.

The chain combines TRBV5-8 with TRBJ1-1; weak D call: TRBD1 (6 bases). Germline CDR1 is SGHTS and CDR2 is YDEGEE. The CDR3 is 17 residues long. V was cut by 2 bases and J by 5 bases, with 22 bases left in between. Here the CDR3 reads CASSFDAGGHGGTEAFF. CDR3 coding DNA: TGTGCCAGCAGCTTCGACGCGGGGGGGCATGGGGGGACTGAAGCTTTCTTT.

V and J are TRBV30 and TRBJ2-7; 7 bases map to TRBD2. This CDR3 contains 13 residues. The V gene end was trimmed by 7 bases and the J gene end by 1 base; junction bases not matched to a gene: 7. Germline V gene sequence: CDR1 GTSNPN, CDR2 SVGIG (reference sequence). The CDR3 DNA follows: TGTGCCTCCTCCCTCGGGGGGTCCTACGAGCAGTACTTC. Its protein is CASSLGGSYEQYF.

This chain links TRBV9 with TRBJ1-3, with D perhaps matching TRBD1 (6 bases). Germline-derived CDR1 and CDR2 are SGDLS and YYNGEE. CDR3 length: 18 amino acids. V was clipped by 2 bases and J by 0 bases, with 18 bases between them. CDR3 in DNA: TGTGCCAGCAGCGTCAGGGGCGGGGGAGCCACCTCTGGAAACACCATATATTTT. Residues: CASSVRGGGATSGNTIYF.

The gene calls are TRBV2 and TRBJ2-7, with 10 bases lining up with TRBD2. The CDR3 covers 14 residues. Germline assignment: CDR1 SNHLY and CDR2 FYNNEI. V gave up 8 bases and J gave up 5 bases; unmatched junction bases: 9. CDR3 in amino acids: CASQGGTSEHEQYF. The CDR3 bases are TGTGCCAGCCAGGGAGGGACTAGCGAACACGAGCAGTACTTC.

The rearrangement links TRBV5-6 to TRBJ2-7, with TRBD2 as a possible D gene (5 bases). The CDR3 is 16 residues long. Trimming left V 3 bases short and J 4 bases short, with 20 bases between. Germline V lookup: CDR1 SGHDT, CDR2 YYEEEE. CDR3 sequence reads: CASSSPLLGRVYEQYF. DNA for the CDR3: TGTGCCAGCAGCTCGCCCTTGCTGGGGAGAGTATACGAGCAGTACTTC.

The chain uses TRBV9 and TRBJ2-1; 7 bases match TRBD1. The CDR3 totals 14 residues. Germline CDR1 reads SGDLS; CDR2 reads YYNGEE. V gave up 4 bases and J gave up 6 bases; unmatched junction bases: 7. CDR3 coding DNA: TGTGCCAGCAGCAAAAGGGGGCAGATCAATGAGCAGTTCTTC. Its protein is CASSKRGQINEQFF.

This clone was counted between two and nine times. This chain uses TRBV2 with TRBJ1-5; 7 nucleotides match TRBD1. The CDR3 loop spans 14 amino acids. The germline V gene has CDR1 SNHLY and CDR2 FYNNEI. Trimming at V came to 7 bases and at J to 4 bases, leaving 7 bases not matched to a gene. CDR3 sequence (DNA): TGTGCCAGCAATCGAGGGGGCCAAAATCAGCCCCAGCATTTT. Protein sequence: CASNRGGQNQPQHF.

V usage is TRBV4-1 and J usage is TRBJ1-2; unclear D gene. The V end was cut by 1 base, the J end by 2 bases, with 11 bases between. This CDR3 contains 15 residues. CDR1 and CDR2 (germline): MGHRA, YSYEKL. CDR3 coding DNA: TGCGCCAGCAGCCAAGGATACAGCCCGAACTATGGCTACACCTTC. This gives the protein CASSQGYSPNYGYTF.

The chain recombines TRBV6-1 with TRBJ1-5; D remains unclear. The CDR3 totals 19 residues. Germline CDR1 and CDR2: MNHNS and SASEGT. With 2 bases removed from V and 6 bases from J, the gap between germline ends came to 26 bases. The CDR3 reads CASSEFFVGSGLYGQPQHF. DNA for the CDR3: TGTGCCAGCAGTGAATTTTTTGTGGGGAGTGGATTGTATGGTCAGCCCCAGCATTTT.